This T cell receptor (beta chain) was recorded in a study of Ad26.COV2.S vaccination and SARS-CoV-2 variants. Treatment noted: some 20 received Ad26.COV2.S at low or high dose, single or two shots; about 5 received placebo; per-sample allocation not given. Samples were taken on day 63 after the first vaccine or placebo injection. This adult donor, from Boston, was 18-55 years old. The CDR3 runs 14 residues. The V and J ends lost 8 bases and 4 bases, in that order; junction bases with no gene match: 6. CDR1 MDHEN and CDR2 SYDVKM come from the germline V gene. Study observations and caveats: Substantial breadth was reported for post-vaccination spike-specific CD8+ and CD4+ T cells.

Clones were sequenced by immunoSEQ multiplex PCR, and TCRdb holds only the in-frame ones, with some missing. The repertoire includes about 420,000 clones, 85% to 90% of them detected once, and roughly 4% sits in the top ten. This clone appeared a single time. As yet, its antigen is unknown. V is TRBV28 and J is TRBJ1-5; TRBD1 matches 9 bases. The source is a person aged 18-60 years who received the Ad26.COV2.S COVID-19 vaccine or a placebo. Sequenced material: peripheral blood, taken in a trial of Ad26.COV2.S vaccine versus placebo. The DNA for the CDR3 is TGTGCCAGCGGTCTGGGACAGGGTAATCAGCCCCAGCATTTT. Residues: CASGLGQGNQPQHF.